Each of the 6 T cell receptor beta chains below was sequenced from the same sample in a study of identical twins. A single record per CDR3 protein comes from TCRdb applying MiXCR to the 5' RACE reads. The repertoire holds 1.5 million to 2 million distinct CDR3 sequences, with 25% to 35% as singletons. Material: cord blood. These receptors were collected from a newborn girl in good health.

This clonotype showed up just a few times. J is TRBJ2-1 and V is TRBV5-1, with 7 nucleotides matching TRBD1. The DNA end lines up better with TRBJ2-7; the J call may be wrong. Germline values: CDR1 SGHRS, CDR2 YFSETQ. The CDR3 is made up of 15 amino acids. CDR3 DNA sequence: TGCGCCAGCAGCTTGGGAGGGGGCTCCTACAATGAGCAGTACTTC. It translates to CASSLGGGSYNEQYF.

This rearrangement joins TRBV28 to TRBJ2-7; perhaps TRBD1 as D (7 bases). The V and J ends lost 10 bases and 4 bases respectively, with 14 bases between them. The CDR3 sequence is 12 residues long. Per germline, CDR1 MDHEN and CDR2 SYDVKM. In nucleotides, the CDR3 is TGTGCCATCGCCAGGGGGGTTTACGAGCAGTACTTC. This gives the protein CAIARGVYEQYF.

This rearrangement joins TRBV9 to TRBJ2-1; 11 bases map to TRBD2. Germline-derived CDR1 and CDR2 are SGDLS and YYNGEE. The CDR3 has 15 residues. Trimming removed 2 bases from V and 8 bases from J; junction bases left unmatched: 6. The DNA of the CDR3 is TGTGCCAGCAGCGTCTTAGCGGGGGGGCCAGATGAGCAGTTCTTC. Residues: CASSVLAGGPDEQFF. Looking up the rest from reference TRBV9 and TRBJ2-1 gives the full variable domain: DSGVTQTPKHLITATGQRVTLRCSPRSGDLSVYWYQQSLDQGLQFLIQYYNGEERAKGNILERFSAQQFPDLHSELNLSSLELGDSALYFCASSVLAGGPDEQFFGPGTRLTVL.

The CDR3 DNA reads TGTGCCAGCAGTTTTGCGTGGGGGCTGACTAGCGGGCCAGGGCCCTACAATGAGCAGTTCTTC. This gives the protein CASSFAWGLTSGPGPYNEQFF. The rearrangement uses TRBV27 and TRBJ2-1, with 10 bases matching TRBD2. CDR1 and CDR2 from the germline V gene are MNHEY and SMNVEV (reference sequence). The J segment lost 2 bases and the V segment lost 3 bases, leaving 19 bases of the junction unmatched. This CDR3 region has 21 residues.

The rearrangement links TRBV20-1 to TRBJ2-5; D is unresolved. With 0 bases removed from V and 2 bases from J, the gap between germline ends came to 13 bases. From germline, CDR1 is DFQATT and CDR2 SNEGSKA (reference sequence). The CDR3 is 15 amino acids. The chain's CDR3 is CSARDPGRTQETQYF. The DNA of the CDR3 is TGCAGTGCTAGAGATCCCGGACGGACGCAAGAGACCCAGTACTTC.

The DNA for the CDR3 is TGCGCCAGCAGCCAAGAATCCAACACTGAAGCTTTCTTT. As protein: CASSQESNTEAFF. The chain joins TRBV4-1 to TRBJ1-1; D ambiguous. V was clipped by 0 bases and J by 2 bases, with 4 bases between them. Germline values: CDR1 MGHRA, CDR2 YSYEKL. CDR3 length equals 13 residues.